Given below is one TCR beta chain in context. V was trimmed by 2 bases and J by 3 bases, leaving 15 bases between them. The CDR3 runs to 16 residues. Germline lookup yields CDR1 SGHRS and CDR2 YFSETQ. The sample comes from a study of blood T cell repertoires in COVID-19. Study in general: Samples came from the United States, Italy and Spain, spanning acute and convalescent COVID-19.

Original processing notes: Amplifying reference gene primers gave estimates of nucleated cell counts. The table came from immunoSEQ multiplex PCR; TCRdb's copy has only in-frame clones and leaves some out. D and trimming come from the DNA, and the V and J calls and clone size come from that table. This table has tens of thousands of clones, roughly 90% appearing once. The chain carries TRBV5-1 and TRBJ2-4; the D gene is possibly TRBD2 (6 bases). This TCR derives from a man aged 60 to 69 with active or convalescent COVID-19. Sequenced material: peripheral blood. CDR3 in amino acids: CASSFMGGSDKNIQYF. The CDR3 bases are TGCGCCAGCAGCTTTATGGGGGGTTCGGACAAAAACATTCAGTACTTC.